This T cell receptor beta chain was observed in a study of T-cell memory formation after mild COVID-19. Study-level points and caveats: Shrinking CD4+ clones resided mostly in CM and EM, and CD8+ ones in EMRA. Among clones contracting day 15 to 85, CD4/CD8 was balanced, whereas later expanders leaned CD4+.

The germline V gene encodes CDR1 SNHLY and CDR2 FYNNEI. Unmatched junction bases numbered 5, after V lost 6 bases and J lost 3 bases. CDR3 length equals 14 residues. In the case of this clonotype: Its matching antigen is unknown.

TCRdb re-called the 5' RACE reads with MiXCR, one entry per CDR3 protein. The sample carries about 150,000 distinct CDR3 sequences, roughly 28% recorded once. This clonotype was obtained from an adult woman who had mild COVID-19 (a few samples of this study predate the infection). Cell type and time point are not known. The genes are TRBV2 and TRBJ2-7; TRBD1 matches at 10 bases. Sequences were obtained from PBMCs or a T cell subset sorted from them (not recorded which). CDR3 region: CASRRTGGIYEQYF. CDR3 nucleotide sequence: TGTGCCAGCAGGAGGACAGGGGGGATCTACGAGCAGTACTTC.